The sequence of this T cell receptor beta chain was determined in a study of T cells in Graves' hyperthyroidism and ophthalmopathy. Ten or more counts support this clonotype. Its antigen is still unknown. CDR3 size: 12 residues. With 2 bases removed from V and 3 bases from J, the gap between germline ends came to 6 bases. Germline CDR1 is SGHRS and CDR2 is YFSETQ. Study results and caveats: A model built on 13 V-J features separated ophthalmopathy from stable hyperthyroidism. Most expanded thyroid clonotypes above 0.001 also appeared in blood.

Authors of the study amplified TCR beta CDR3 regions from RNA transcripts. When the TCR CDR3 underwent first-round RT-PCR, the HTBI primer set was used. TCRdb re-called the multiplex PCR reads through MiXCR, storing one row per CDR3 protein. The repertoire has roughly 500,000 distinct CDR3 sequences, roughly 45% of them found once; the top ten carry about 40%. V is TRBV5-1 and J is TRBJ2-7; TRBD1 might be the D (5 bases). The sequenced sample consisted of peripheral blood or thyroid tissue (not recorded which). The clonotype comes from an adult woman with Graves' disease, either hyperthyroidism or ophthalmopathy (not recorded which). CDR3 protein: CASSFDSYEQYF. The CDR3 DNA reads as TGCGCCAGCAGCTTCGACAGCTACGAGCAGTACTTC.